A selection of T cell receptor beta chains follows, all from one sample in a study of PD-L1 blockade in urothelial cancer. Only in-frame clones appear in the TCRdb table, and some are missing; sequencing was by immunoSEQ multiplex PCR. This table holds over 75,000 clones, about 90% found once. Sequences were derived from PBMCs, sampled around atezolizumab (anti-PD-L1) treatment. Receptors were obtained from a woman older than 75 with urothelial cancer. Each CDR3 is given with its conserved first and last residue. Each record gives: J gene, V gene, clone size, D gene, CDR3 DNA, CDR3 protein. The D gene is left open where the match is weak. Clone size is not always given. Where it is, it says once, few, many or a class for expanded clones.

j_gene: TRBJ2-7; v_gene: TRBV4-1; abundance: -; d_gene: -; CDR3nt: TGCGCCAGCAGCCAAGAGGCCACCTACGAGCAGTACTTC; CDR3aa: CASSQEATYEQYF
j_gene: TRBJ1-2; v_gene: TRBV28; abundance: -; d_gene: -; CDR3nt: TGTGCCAGCAGTTGGCAGGGGCGTATCTATGGCTACACCTTC; CDR3aa: CASSWQGRIYGYTF
j_gene: TRBJ2-1; v_gene: TRBV19; abundance: -; d_gene: -; CDR3nt: TGTGCCAGTAGTATGGCACTAGGGATCAGGAGCGGGCCTCCCTACAATGAGCAGTTCTTC; CDR3aa: CASSMALGIRSGPPYNEQFF
j_gene: TRBJ2-2; v_gene: TRBV15; abundance: -; d_gene: -; CDR3nt: TGTGCCACCAGCAGAGCAACCGGGACATACAACACCGGGGAGCTGTTTTTT; CDR3aa: CATSRATGTYNTGELFF
j_gene: TRBJ1-5; v_gene: TRBV19; abundance: -; d_gene: -; CDR3nt: TGTGCCAGTAGTATTGGGACAACTAGCAATCAGCCCCAGCATTTT; CDR3aa: CASSIGTTSNQPQHF
j_gene: TRBJ2-7; v_gene: TRBV6-1; abundance: few; d_gene: TRBD1; CDR3nt: TGTGCCAGCAGTCAACGGACAGGTCTCTACGAGCAGTACTTC; CDR3aa: CASSQRTGLYEQYF
j_gene: TRBJ1-1; v_gene: TRBV6-1; abundance: -; d_gene: -; CDR3nt: TGTGCCAGCAGTGAGATAGGGAGGGGAAACACTGAAGCTTTCTTT; CDR3aa: CASSEIGRGNTEAFF
j_gene: TRBJ2-2; v_gene: TRBV28; abundance: -; d_gene: -; CDR3nt: TGTGCCAGCAGTTTTGGGCAGTCGAGTTTTACACCGAACACCGGGGAGCTGTTTTTT; CDR3aa: CASSFGQSSFTPNTGELFF
j_gene: TRBJ1-2; v_gene: TRBV19; abundance: -; d_gene: TRBD1; CDR3nt: TGTGCCAGTAGTATCGGGACAGGGTTCAACTATGGCTACACCTTC; CDR3aa: CASSIGTGFNYGYTF
j_gene: TRBJ2-5; v_gene: TRBV28; abundance: -; d_gene: TRBD2; CDR3nt: TGTGCCACGTCGACTAGCGGGAGTATAGAGACCCAGTACTTC; CDR3aa: CATSTSGSIETQYF
j_gene: TRBJ1-5; v_gene: TRBV6-1; abundance: -; d_gene: -; CDR3nt: TGTGCCAGCAGTGAATCCTCGGGGGGCGGACAGCCCCAGCATTTT; CDR3aa: CASSESSGGGQPQHF
j_gene: TRBJ1-1; v_gene: TRBV29-1; abundance: -; d_gene: -; CDR3nt: TGCAGCGTTGGTGGGATCGGGGGTACTGAAGCTTTCTTT; CDR3aa: CSVGGIGGTEAFF
j_gene: TRBJ2-7; v_gene: TRBV6-5; abundance: -; d_gene: TRBD1; CDR3nt: TGTGCCAGCAGCCTGACAGGGGGCAACTACGAGCAGTACTTC; CDR3aa: CASSLTGGNYEQYF
j_gene: TRBJ1-1; v_gene: TRBV6-1; abundance: -; d_gene: -; CDR3nt: TGTGCCAGCAGAGTCGGGACTCCGGGAACTGAAGCTTTCTTT; CDR3aa: CASRVGTPGTEAFF
j_gene: TRBJ2-7; v_gene: TRBV6-5; abundance: -; d_gene: -; CDR3nt: TGTGCCAGCAGTTCGGCTGGGGGGATGAACGAGCAGTACTTC; CDR3aa: CASSSAGGMNEQYF
j_gene: TRBJ2-2; v_gene: TRBV6-1; abundance: once; d_gene: -; CDR3nt: TGTGCCAGCAGTGTAGCAGCTTTATTATCGAACACCGGGGAGCTGTTTTTT; CDR3aa: CASSVAALLSNTGELFF
j_gene: TRBJ1-4; v_gene: TRBV27; abundance: -; d_gene: -; CDR3nt: TGTGCCAGCAAAAGGGGCACTAATGAAAAACTGTTTTTT; CDR3aa: CASKRGTNEKLFF
j_gene: TRBJ2-7; v_gene: TRBV9; abundance: -; d_gene: TRBD1; CDR3nt: TGTGCCAGCAGCACCCAGGGGGCCCGTATTCCCTACGAGCAGTACTTC; CDR3aa: CASSTQGARIPYEQYF
j_gene: TRBJ1-1; v_gene: TRBV9; abundance: -; d_gene: -; CDR3nt: TGTGCCAGCAGAGGGGTGGGTTCCCCAGAAGCTTTCTTT; CDR3aa: CASRGVGSPEAFF
j_gene: TRBJ1-5; v_gene: TRBV6-6; abundance: -; d_gene: TRBD1; CDR3nt: TGTGCCAGCAGTAGAGGGACAGGGGGTAATCAGCCCCAGCATTTT; CDR3aa: CASSRGTGGNQPQHF
j_gene: TRBJ1-1; v_gene: TRBV30; abundance: -; d_gene: TRBD1; CDR3nt: TGTGCCTGGAGTGTGATATTGGGACAGGGGTACACCACTGAAGCTTTCTTT; CDR3aa: CAWSVILGQGYTTEAFF
j_gene: TRBJ1-2; v_gene: TRBV7-9; abundance: -; d_gene: TRBD1; CDR3nt: TGTGCCAGCACCCGGGACAGAACCAACTATGGCTACACCTTC; CDR3aa: CASTRDRTNYGYTF
j_gene: TRBJ2-1; v_gene: TRBV10-1; abundance: -; d_gene: TRBD1; CDR3nt: TGCGCCAGCAGGAGGTCAGGGGGCCTAGGCTCCTACAATGAGCAGTTCTTC; CDR3aa: CASRRSGGLGSYNEQFF
j_gene: TRBJ2-3; v_gene: TRBV30; abundance: -; d_gene: -; CDR3nt: TGTGCCTGGAGTTTCGCAGTTTCCCCAGATACGCAGTATTTT; CDR3aa: CAWSFAVSPDTQYF
j_gene: TRBJ2-3; v_gene: TRBV28; abundance: -; d_gene: -; CDR3nt: TGTGCCAGCAGTCCTCGGGTCCCGAGAGGAGATACGCAGTATTTT; CDR3aa: CASSPRVPRGDTQYF
j_gene: TRBJ1-1; v_gene: TRBV18; abundance: -; d_gene: -; CDR3nt: TGTGCCAGCTCACCAGAGAGAGTGAACACTGAAGCTTTCTTT; CDR3aa: CASSPERVNTEAFF
j_gene: TRBJ1-2; v_gene: TRBV5-1; abundance: -; d_gene: -; CDR3nt: TGCGCCAGCAGGCTAACAGTTACCTATGGCTACACCTTC; CDR3aa: CASRLTVTYGYTF
j_gene: TRBJ2-5; v_gene: TRBV28; abundance: few; d_gene: -; CDR3nt: TGTGCCAGCAGTTTCGGAGAGACCCAGTACTTC; CDR3aa: CASSFGETQYF
j_gene: TRBJ2-1; v_gene: TRBV7-6; abundance: -; d_gene: -; CDR3nt: TGTGCCAGCAGCCTTGGACAGAACAATGAGCAGTTCTTC; CDR3aa: CASSLGQNNEQFF
j_gene: TRBJ2-2; v_gene: TRBV5-6; abundance: few; d_gene: -; CDR3nt: TGTGCCAGCAGCTTGTTAGTCATCCAGAACACCGGGGAGCTGTTTTTT; CDR3aa: CASSLLVIQNTGELFF
j_gene: TRBJ2-1; v_gene: TRBV27; abundance: few; d_gene: TRBD2; CDR3nt: TGTGCCAGCAGTCCGAAACTAGCGGGAGGGAATGAGCAGTTCTTC; CDR3aa: CASSPKLAGGNEQFF
j_gene: TRBJ2-5; v_gene: TRBV11-2; abundance: -; d_gene: -; CDR3nt: TGTGCCAGCAGCTCGCCTACAGGGTTCCGGGAGACCCAGTACTTC; CDR3aa: CASSSPTGFRETQYF
j_gene: TRBJ2-3; v_gene: TRBV20-1; abundance: once; d_gene: -; CDR3nt: TGCAGTGCTAGGAGAGATACGCAGTATTTT; CDR3aa: CSARRDTQYF
j_gene: TRBJ1-5; v_gene: TRBV10-3; abundance: -; d_gene: TRBD1; CDR3nt: TGTGCCATCAGAGAACAGGGGAGCAATCAGCCCCAGCATTTT; CDR3aa: CAIREQGSNQPQHF
j_gene: TRBJ1-5; v_gene: TRBV5-6; abundance: -; d_gene: TRBD1; CDR3nt: TGTGCCAGCAGCTTGGTTGGGGACAGCGGTCAGCCCCAGCATTTT; CDR3aa: CASSLVGDSGQPQHF
j_gene: TRBJ2-7; v_gene: TRBV4-2; abundance: -; d_gene: TRBD2; CDR3nt: TGTGCCAGCAGCCAAGTAGCGGCTAGCGGGGTGCTGGGGGACGAGCAGTACTTC; CDR3aa: CASSQVAASGVLGDEQYF
j_gene: TRBJ2-7; v_gene: TRBV2; abundance: -; d_gene: TRBD2; CDR3nt: TGTGCCAGCAGTACACCGACTAGCGGGAGCACCTACGAGCAGTACTTC; CDR3aa: CASSTPTSGSTYEQYF
j_gene: TRBJ2-7; v_gene: TRBV6-5; abundance: -; d_gene: -; CDR3nt: TGTGCCAGCAGTTACGCCAGGGGTTACGAGCAGTACTTC; CDR3aa: CASSYARGYEQYF
j_gene: TRBJ1-2; v_gene: TRBV2; abundance: -; d_gene: -; CDR3nt: TGTGCCAGCAGTGATATGGCTCAGGATGGCTACACCTTC; CDR3aa: CASSDMAQDGYTF
j_gene: TRBJ1-1; v_gene: TRBV2; abundance: -; d_gene: TRBD1; CDR3nt: TGTGCCAGCTTGGGACAGGGGATGAACACTGAAGCTTTCTTT; CDR3aa: CASLGQGMNTEAFF
j_gene: TRBJ2-5; v_gene: TRBV30; abundance: -; d_gene: TRBD2; CDR3nt: TGTGCCTGGACTAGCGGGAGGACGGTAGAGACCCAGTACTTC; CDR3aa: CAWTSGRTVETQYF
j_gene: TRBJ2-7; v_gene: TRBV18; abundance: few; d_gene: -; CDR3nt: TGTGCCAGCTCACCCCCAGTCTCCTACGAGCAGTACTTC; CDR3aa: CASSPPVSYEQYF
j_gene: TRBJ2-1; v_gene: TRBV28; abundance: -; d_gene: TRBD2; CDR3nt: TGTGCCAGCTGGCAGACGTCCGGGACTAGCGGGAGCGGTGAGCAGTTCTTC; CDR3aa: CASWQTSGTSGSGEQFF
j_gene: TRBJ2-1; v_gene: TRBV7-9; abundance: -; d_gene: TRBD2; CDR3nt: TGTGCCAGCAGCTTACGAAGACTAGCGGGAGGGGATGAGCAGTTCTTC; CDR3aa: CASSLRRLAGGDEQFF
j_gene: TRBJ2-3; v_gene: TRBV19; abundance: once; d_gene: TRBD2; CDR3nt: TGTGCCAGTAGTACCGGGACTAGCGGGAGCGCAGATACGCAGTATTTT; CDR3aa: CASSTGTSGSADTQYF
j_gene: TRBJ1-1; v_gene: TRBV11-2; abundance: few; d_gene: -; CDR3nt: TGTGCCAGCAGCCCTAGTCAGGGGAACACTGAAGCTTTCTTT; CDR3aa: CASSPSQGNTEAFF
j_gene: TRBJ1-3; v_gene: TRBV30; abundance: once; d_gene: TRBD1; CDR3nt: TGTGCCTGGAGTGCACCCTCGACAGGGGGAACGGGATACACCATATATTTT; CDR3aa: CAWSAPSTGGTGYTIYF
j_gene: TRBJ2-7; v_gene: TRBV28; abundance: -; d_gene: TRBD1; CDR3nt: TGTGCCAGCAAAGCACCGGGACAGGGGGTCGAGCAGTACTTC; CDR3aa: CASKAPGQGVEQYF
j_gene: TRBJ1-2; v_gene: TRBV19; abundance: -; d_gene: -; CDR3nt: TGTGCCAGTAGTATAAGGCAGGGTTATGGCTACACCTTC; CDR3aa: CASSIRQGYGYTF
j_gene: TRBJ2-7; v_gene: TRBV12-5; abundance: once; d_gene: TRBD1; CDR3nt: TGTGCTAGTGGCCGGACAGGGTCCTACGAGCAGTACTTC; CDR3aa: CASGRTGSYEQYF
j_gene: TRBJ1-5; v_gene: TRBV6-6; abundance: once; d_gene: TRBD1; CDR3nt: TGTGCCAGCAGTTACCGACAGGGCGTCCGGCAGCCCCAGCATTTT; CDR3aa: CASSYRQGVRQPQHF
j_gene: TRBJ2-2; v_gene: TRBV19; abundance: -; d_gene: -; CDR3nt: TGTGCCAGTACCCCTTGGGGCGGGACCTCGAACACCGGGGAGCTGTTTTTT; CDR3aa: CASTPWGGTSNTGELFF
j_gene: TRBJ2-2; v_gene: TRBV6-5; abundance: -; d_gene: -; CDR3nt: TGTGCCAGCAGTTCCCGGACAGCGAACACCGGGGAGCTGTTTTTT; CDR3aa: CASSSRTANTGELFF
j_gene: TRBJ2-1; v_gene: TRBV4-2; abundance: -; d_gene: TRBD2; CDR3nt: TGTGCCAGCAGCCAAGACGGGACTAGCGGGAGTACCTACAATGAGCAGTTCTTC; CDR3aa: CASSQDGTSGSTYNEQFF
j_gene: TRBJ2-7; v_gene: TRBV5-8; abundance: -; d_gene: -; CDR3nt: TGTGCCAGCAGCTTGGCAGTTATCTACGAGCAGTACTTC; CDR3aa: CASSLAVIYEQYF
j_gene: TRBJ1-3; v_gene: TRBV5-4; abundance: -; d_gene: -; CDR3nt: TGTGCCAGCAGCCGCGACAGGAACTCTGGAAACACCATATATTTT; CDR3aa: CASSRDRNSGNTIYF
j_gene: TRBJ1-4; v_gene: TRBV2; abundance: -; d_gene: -; CDR3nt: TGTGCCAGCAGGTGGCAGGGTCTAACTAATGAAAAACTGTTTTTT; CDR3aa: CASRWQGLTNEKLFF